Below, 13 T cell receptor beta chains from the same sample are listed, as sequenced in a study of shared clonotypes between healthy human individuals. Naivety among CD8 cells was defined by CD45RO negativity and positive CCR7 selection, thereby excluding terminally differentiated effector memory CD45RA+ cells. TCRdb keeps only in-frame clones here, not all; method: immunoSEQ multiplex PCR. The sample consists of around 2,000,000 clones, approximately 94% of them appearing once. Sequenced material: naive CD8+ T cells from PBMCs. These receptors all stem from a man aged 18 to 30 in good health. Some clones in this sample may be carry-over from other donors' samples.

The CDR3 protein is CASSVGRYTEAFF. DNA for the CDR3: TGTGCCAGCAGTGTTGGAAGGTACACTGAAGCTTTCTTT. V usage is TRBV2 and J usage is TRBJ1-1, with D uncertain. V was cut by 4 bases and J by 3 bases, with 9 bases left in between. This CDR3 has 13 amino acids. CDR1 is SNHLY and CDR2 is FYNNEI in the germline V gene.

A remark on this clone: Other DNA sequences of this sample code for an identical CDR3. The chain employs TRBV9 and TRBJ1-1; 9 positions match TRBD1. V lost 3 bases and J lost 5; bases outside the gene matches: 8. The CDR3 contains 15 residues. In germline, CDR1 is SGDLS, CDR2 YYNGEE. The CDR3 bases are TGTGCCAGCAGCGCCCCACAGGGGGCAGGGACTGAAGCTTTCTTT. This encodes CASSAPQGAGTEAFF.

The chain links TRBV28 to TRBJ1-5, with D hard to call. Per germline, CDR1 MDHEN and CDR2 SYDVKM. Between the trimmed V and J ends, which lost 6 bases and 0 bases, there was a span of 12 bases. There are 15 residues in the CDR3. The CDR3 region has the DNA TGTGCCAGCAGCCCGGCCGGCTATAGCAATCAGCCCCAGCATTTT. Translating it yields CASSPAGYSNQPQHF.

V is TRBV9 and J is TRBJ2-1, with 10 bases identical to TRBD2. J gave up 5 bases and V 0 bases, and 8 bases lay outside the gene matches. CDR1 is SGDLS and CDR2 is YYNGEE in the germline V gene. CDR3 length: 17 residues. This chain's CDR3 is CASSVGSSGRRDNEQFF. The CDR3, as DNA: TGTGCCAGCAGCGTAGGAAGTAGCGGGAGGAGGGACAATGAGCAGTTCTTC.

The chain links TRBV28 to TRBJ1-5, with a possible D match to TRBD1 (6 bases). Looked up from germline, CDR1 is MDHEN and CDR2 is SYDVKM. Trimming removed 6 bases at V and 10 bases at J, with 19 bases between. The CDR3 extends over 14 amino acids. CDR3 coding DNA: TGTGCCAGCAGACGCCGGTCGGGGGCGACTCCCCAGCATTTT. It specifies CASRRRSGATPQHF.

Concerning this clone: One end of the junction fails to match germline, which may point to a read error. The V and J genes are TRBV27 and TRBJ2-7; 7 bases line up with TRBD2. Per the germline V gene, CDR1 is MNHEY and CDR2 is SMNVEV (reference sequence). CDR3 length equals 16 residues. CDR3 sequence: CASSLSRAGVSHEQYF. CDR3 nucleotide sequence: TGTGCCAGCAGTTTATCGAGGGCGGGAGTCTCCCACGAGCAGTACTTC.

The chain carries TRBV11-2 and TRBJ1-1, with 7 bases aligning to TRBD1. The J segment lost 3 bases and the V segment lost 4 bases, leaving 8 bases of the junction unmatched. The CDR3 has 15 residues. Germline values: CDR1 SGHAT, CDR2 FQNNGV. The CDR3 loop reads CASSSRQGLDTEAFF. As DNA, the CDR3 is TGTGCCAGCAGCTCCCGACAGGGTTTGGACACTGAAGCTTTCTTT.

The chain carries TRBV2 and TRBJ2-7, with 7 bases identical to TRBD1. The germline V gene has CDR1 SNHLY and CDR2 FYNNEI. The junction had 10 bases not matched to a gene; V was cut back by 5 bases and J by 6 bases. The CDR3 extends over 14 amino acids. The DNA for the CDR3 is TGTGCCAGCAGTCCGACAGGGCTTGACCTCGAGCAGTACTTC. Amino acid sequence: CASSPTGLDLEQYF.

This clone is a singleton in its sample. The CDR3 DNA reads as TGTGCCAGCACTCAAGGGGGGGCCGGGGAGCTGTTTTTT. Residues: CASTQGGAGELFF. This chain links TRBV6-6 with TRBJ2-2; a weak D match, TRBD2 (7 bases). From germline, CDR1 is MNHNY and CDR2 SVGAGI (reference sequence). Trimming cost V 7 bases and J 6 bases, with 12 bases left between them. The CDR3 loop spans 13 amino acids.

The rearrangement uses TRBV29-1 and TRBJ1-5, with D uncertain. V lost 4 bases to trimming and J lost 1 base, with 11 bases between them. The CDR3 covers 14 residues. Germline V lookup: CDR1 SQVTM, CDR2 ANQGSEA. The CDR3 sequence is CSVVLRESNQPQHF. The DNA for the CDR3 is TGCAGCGTTGTTTTGAGGGAGAGCAATCAGCCCCAGCATTTT. Using reference TRBV29-1 and TRBJ1-5 for the parts outside the CDR3, the full variable domain is SAVISQKPSRDICQRGTSLTIQCQVDSQVTMMFWYRQQPGQSLTLIATANQGSEATYESGFVIDKFPISRPNLTFSTLTVSNMSPEDSSIYLCSVVLRESNQPQHFGDGTRLSIL.

The chain joins TRBV7-9 to TRBJ1-1, with D perhaps TRBD1 (5 bases). Germline CDR1 SEHNR, CDR2 FQNEAQ (reference sequence). The CDR3 is made up of 15 amino acids. Trimming removed 0 bases at V and 3 bases at J, with 11 bases between. The CDR3 loop is CASSLAVGLDTEAFF. For the CDR3, the DNA is TGTGCCAGCAGCTTAGCTGTGGGGCTGGACACTGAAGCTTTCTTT.

The chain recombines TRBV7-9 with TRBJ2-7, with a weak D call TRBD2 (5 bases). Trimming took off 2 bases at V and 6 bases at J, with 20 bases between the two ends. This CDR3 comprises 16 residues. CDR1 is SEHNR and CDR2 is FQNEAQ in the germline V gene (reference sequence). The CDR3 reads CASSLYVKGPGSEQYF. The CDR3, as DNA: TGTGCCAGCAGCTTATATGTGAAGGGCCCTGGGAGCGAGCAGTACTTC.

This clone was seen only once. The rearrangement uses TRBV28 and TRBJ1-1; D might be TRBD1 (5 bases). The germline CDR1 and CDR2 sequences are MDHEN and SYDVKM. The CDR3 is 16 amino acids. Trimming removed 3 bases from V and 1 base from J, with 15 bases in between. As DNA, the CDR3 is TGTGCCAGCAGTTTGACCGTTCTGGGGGGGAACACTGAAGCTTTCTTT. This gives the protein CASSLTVLGGNTEAFF.